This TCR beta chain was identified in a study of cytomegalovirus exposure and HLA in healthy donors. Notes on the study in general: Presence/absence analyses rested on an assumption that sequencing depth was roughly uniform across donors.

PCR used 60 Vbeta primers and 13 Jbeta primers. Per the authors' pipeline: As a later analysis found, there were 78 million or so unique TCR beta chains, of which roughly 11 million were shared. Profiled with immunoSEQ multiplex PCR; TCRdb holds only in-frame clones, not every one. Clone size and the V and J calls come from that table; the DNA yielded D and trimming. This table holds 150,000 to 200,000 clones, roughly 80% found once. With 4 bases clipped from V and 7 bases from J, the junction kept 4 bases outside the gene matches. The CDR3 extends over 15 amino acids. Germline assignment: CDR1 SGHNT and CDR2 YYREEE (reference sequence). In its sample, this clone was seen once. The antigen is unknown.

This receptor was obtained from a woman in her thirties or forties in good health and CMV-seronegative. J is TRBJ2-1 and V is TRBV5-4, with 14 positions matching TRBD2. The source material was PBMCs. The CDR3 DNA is TGTGCCAGCAGCCCTAGGACTAGCGGGGGGAATGAGCAGTTCTTC. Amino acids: CASSPRTSGGNEQFF.